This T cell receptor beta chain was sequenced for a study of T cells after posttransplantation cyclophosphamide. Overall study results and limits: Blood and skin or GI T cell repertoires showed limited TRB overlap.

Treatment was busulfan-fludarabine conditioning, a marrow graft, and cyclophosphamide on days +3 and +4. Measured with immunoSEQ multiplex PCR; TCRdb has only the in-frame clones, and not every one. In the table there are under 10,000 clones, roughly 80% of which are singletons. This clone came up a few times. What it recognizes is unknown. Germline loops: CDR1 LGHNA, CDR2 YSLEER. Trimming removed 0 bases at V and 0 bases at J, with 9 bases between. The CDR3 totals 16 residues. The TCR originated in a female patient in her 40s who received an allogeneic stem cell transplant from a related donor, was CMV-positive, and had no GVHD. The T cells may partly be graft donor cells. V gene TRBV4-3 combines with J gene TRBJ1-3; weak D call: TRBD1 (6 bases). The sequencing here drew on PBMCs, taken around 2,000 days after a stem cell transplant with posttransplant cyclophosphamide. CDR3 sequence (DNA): TGCGCCAGCAGCCAAGATAGGGGGAGCTCTGGAAACACCATATATTTT. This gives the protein CASSQDRGSSGNTIYF.